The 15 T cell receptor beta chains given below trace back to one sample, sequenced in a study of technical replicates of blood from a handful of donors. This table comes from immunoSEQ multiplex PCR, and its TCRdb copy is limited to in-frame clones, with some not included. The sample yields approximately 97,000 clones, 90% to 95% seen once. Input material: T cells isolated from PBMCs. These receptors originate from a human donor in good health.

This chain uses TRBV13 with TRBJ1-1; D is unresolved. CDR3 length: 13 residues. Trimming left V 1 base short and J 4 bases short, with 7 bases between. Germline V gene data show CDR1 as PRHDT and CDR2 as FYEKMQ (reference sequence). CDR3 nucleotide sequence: TGTGCCAGCAGCTTAGCTGCGGGCACTGAAGCTTTCTTT. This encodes CASSLAAGTEAFF.

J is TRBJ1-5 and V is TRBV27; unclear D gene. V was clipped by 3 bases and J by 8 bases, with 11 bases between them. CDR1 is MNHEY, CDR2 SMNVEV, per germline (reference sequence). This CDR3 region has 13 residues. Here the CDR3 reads CASSFGGLEPQHF. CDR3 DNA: TGTGCCAGCAGTTTCGGTGGTCTAGAGCCCCAGCATTTT.

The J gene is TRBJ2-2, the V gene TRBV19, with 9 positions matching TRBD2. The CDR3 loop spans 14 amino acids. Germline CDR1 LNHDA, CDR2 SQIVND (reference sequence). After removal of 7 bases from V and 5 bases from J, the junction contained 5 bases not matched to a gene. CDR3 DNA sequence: TGTGCCAGTAAGGTAGCGGGAGCGACCGGGGAGCTGTTTTTT. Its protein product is CASKVAGATGELFF.

This chain's CDR3 is CSVAVGQGAETQYF. The CDR3 region has the DNA TGCAGCGTTGCTGTGGGCCAGGGGGCAGAGACCCAGTACTTC. The chain combines TRBV29-1 with TRBJ2-5, with 8 nucleotides matching TRBD1. The CDR3 extends over 14 amino acids. The trim removed 4 bases at V and 4 bases at J, leaving 8 bases unmatched. Germline loops: CDR1 SQVTM, CDR2 ANQGSEA.

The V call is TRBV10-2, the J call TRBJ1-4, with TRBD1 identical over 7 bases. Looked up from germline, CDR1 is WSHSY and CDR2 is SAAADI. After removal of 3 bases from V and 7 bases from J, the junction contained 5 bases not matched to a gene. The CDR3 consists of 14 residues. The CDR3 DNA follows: TGCGCCAGCAGTGATGGCAGGGGGTTTGAAAAACTGTTTTTT. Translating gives CASSDGRGFEKLFF.

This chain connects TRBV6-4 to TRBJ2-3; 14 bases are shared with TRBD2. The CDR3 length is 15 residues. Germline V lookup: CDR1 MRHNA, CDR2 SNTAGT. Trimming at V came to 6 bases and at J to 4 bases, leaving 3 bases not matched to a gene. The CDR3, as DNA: TGTGCCAGCAGCGAGGGACTAGCGGGAGCAGATACGCAGTATTTT. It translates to CASSEGLAGADTQYF.

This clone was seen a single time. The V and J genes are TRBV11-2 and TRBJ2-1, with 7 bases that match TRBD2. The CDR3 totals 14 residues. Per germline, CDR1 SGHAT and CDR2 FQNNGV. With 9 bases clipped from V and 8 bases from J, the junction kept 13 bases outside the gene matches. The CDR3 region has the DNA TGTGCCAGTCAGGATTTGACTAGCAGGGATGAGCAGTTCTTC. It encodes CASQDLTSRDEQFF.

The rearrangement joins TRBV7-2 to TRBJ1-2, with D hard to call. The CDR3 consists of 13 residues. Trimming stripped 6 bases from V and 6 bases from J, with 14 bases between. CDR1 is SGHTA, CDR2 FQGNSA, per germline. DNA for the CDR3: TGTGCCAGCAGTTTTACAAACGGAGATGGCTACACCTTC. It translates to CASSFTNGDGYTF.

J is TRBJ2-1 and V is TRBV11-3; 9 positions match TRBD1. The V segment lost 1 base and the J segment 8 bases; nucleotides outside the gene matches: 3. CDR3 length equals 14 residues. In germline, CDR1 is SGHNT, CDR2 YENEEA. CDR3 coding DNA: TGTGCCAGCAGCTTAGCAACAGGGGGCTATGAGCAGTTCTTC. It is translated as CASSLATGGYEQFF.

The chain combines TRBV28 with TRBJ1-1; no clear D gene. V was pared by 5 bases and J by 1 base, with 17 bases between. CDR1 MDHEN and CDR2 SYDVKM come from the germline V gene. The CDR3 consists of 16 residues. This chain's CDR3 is CASSPAGELRNTEAFF. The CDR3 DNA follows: TGTGCCAGCAGTCCCGCCGGGGAGTTAAGGAACACTGAAGCTTTCTTT.

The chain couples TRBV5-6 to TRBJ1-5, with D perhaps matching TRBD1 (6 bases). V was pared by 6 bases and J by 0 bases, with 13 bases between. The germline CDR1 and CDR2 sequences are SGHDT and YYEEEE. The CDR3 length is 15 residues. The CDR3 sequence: CASTRGQYSNQPQHF. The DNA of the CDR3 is TGTGCCAGCACCAGGGGACAATATAGCAATCAGCCCCAGCATTTT. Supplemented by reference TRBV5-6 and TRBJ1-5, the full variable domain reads DAGVTQSPTHLIKTRGQQVTLRCSPKSGHDTVSWYQQALGQGPQFIFQYYEEEERQRGNFPDRFSGHQFPNYSSELNVNALLLGDSALYLCASTRGQYSNQPQHFGDGTRLSIL.

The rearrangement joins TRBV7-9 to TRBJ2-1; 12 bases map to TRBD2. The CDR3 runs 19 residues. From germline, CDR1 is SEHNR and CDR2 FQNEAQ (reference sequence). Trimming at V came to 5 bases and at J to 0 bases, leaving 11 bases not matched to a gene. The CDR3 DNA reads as TGTGCCAGCAGCACGACTAGCGGGAGTGAATTCAGCTCCTACAATGAGCAGTTCTTC. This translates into CASSTTSGSEFSSYNEQFF.

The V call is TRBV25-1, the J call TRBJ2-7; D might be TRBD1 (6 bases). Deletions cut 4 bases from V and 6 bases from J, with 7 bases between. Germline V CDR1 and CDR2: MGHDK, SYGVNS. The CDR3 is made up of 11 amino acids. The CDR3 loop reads CASSVGAEQYF. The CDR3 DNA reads TGTGCCAGCAGTGTGGGGGCCGAGCAGTACTTC.

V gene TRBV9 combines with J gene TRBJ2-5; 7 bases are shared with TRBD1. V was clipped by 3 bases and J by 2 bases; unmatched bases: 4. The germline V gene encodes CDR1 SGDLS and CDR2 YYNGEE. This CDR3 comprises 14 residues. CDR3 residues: CASSEGDRQETQYF. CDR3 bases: TGTGCCAGCAGCGAGGGGGACAGACAAGAGACCCAGTACTTC.

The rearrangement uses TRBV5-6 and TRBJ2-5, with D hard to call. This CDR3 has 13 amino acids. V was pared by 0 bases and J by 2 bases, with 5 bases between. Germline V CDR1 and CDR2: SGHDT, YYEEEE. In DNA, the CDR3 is TGTGCCAGCAGCTTGGGGGCACAAGAGACCCAGTACTTC. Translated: CASSLGAQETQYF.